This T cell receptor beta chain was recovered during a study of cytomegalovirus exposure and HLA in healthy donors. This clone was picked up one time. Its matching antigen is unknown. Germline assignment: CDR1 MNHNS and CDR2 SASEGT. The CDR3 is made up of 15 amino acids. The V segment lost 7 bases and the J segment 0 bases; nucleotides outside the gene matches: 9. Primers: 60 Vbeta forward and 13 Jbeta reverse. Measured with immunoSEQ multiplex PCR; TCRdb has only the in-frame clones, and not every one. The sample consists of 130,000 or so clones, roughly 88% of them appearing once. Study-level points and caveats: Judged likely to be a sequencing artifact was a cluster of highly shared sequence variants. Reports showed the classifier diagnosing cytomegalovirus status with high specificity and sensitivity.

This chain joins TRBV6-1 and TRBJ2-7; 7 bases are shared with TRBD1. The receptor comes from a woman younger than 35 in good health and CMV-seropositive. Sequencing input: PBMCs. The CDR3 nucleotides read TGTGCCAGCACCCGGACAGGTGGTATCTCCTACGAGCAGTACTTC. This sequence encodes CASTRTGGISYEQYF.